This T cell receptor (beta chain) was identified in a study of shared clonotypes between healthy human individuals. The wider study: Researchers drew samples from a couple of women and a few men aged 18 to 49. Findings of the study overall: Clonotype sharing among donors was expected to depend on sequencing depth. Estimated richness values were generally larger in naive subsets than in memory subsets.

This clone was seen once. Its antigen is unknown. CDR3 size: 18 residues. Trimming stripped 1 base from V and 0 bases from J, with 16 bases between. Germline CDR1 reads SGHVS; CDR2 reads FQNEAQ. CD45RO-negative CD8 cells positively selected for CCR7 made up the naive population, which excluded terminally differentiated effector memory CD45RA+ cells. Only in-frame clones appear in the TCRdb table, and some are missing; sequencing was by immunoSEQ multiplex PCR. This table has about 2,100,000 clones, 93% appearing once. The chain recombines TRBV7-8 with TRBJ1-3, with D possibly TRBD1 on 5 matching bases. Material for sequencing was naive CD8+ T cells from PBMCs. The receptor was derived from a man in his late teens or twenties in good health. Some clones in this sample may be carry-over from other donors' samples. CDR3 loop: CASSLGGRNPFSGNTIYF. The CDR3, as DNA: TGTGCCAGCAGCTTAGGGGGACGGAACCCCTTCTCTGGAAACACCATATATTTT. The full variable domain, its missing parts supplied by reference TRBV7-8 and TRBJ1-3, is GAGVSQSPRYKVAKRGQDVALRCDPISGHVSLFWYQQALGQGPEFLTYFQNEAQLDKSGLPSDRFFAERPEGSVSTLKIQRTQQEDSAVYLCASSLGGRNPFSGNTIYFGEGSWLTVV.